Listed here is a single TCR beta chain. What it binds is not known. Investigators reverse transcribed all isolated RNA, so they sequenced expressed TCRB transcripts. Some clones are missing from TCRdb's copy, which holds only in-frame ones; the method was immunoSEQ multiplex PCR. The sample contains about 300,000 clones, about 14% of which appear only once. CDR3 length: 16 amino acids. The germline gives CDR1 SNHLY, CDR2 FYNNEI. Trimming at V came to 10 bases and at J to 4 bases, leaving 16 bases not matched to a gene. This specimen belongs to a study of beta chain features in type 1 diabetes. General study results and limits: Within each of all four CD4+ subsets, Type 1 diabetes patients had TCRB CDR3s that were moderately but significantly shorter.

Material: naive CD4+ T cells from blood. V gene TRBV2 combines with J gene TRBJ2-1; TRBD2 aligns across 7 bases. The TCR sequence derives from a woman in her late teens or twenties with type 1 diabetes. CDR3 sequence reads: CATQQALQRDYNEQFF. Written as DNA, the CDR3 is TGTGCCACCCAACAGGCCCTCCAGCGGGATTACAATGAGCAGTTCTTC.